This T cell receptor (beta chain) was found in a study of T cells in localized non-small cell lung cancer. Here immunoSEQ multiplex PCR was the method, and the copy in TCRdb shows in-frame clones only, minus some. The table records some 1,400 clones, 25% to 30% of them present only once. Findings and limits, study-wide: Blood T cell density predicted longer survival; adjacent-lung clonality, shorter. When the top 100 tumor clones were examined, a median about 60 of them also appeared in the adjacent lung, which was paired and uninvolved.

Concerning this clone itself: Antigen unknown.

The specimen was lung tumor tissue, collected before any cancer treatment. The clonotype comes from an older male donor with stage I squamous cell lung carcinoma.

CDR3 DNA sequence: TGTGCCTGCGTTTACGGGATCGGGCAGTACTTC. Translating it yields CACVYGIGQYF. The chain joins TRBV30 to TRBJ2-7; tentatively, D is TRBD2 (5 bases). Germline V gene lookup returns CDR1 GTSNPN and CDR2 SVGIG (reference sequence). The germline V and J ends were trimmed by 6 bases and 9 bases, with 15 bases remaining between them. CDR3 length equals 11 residues.